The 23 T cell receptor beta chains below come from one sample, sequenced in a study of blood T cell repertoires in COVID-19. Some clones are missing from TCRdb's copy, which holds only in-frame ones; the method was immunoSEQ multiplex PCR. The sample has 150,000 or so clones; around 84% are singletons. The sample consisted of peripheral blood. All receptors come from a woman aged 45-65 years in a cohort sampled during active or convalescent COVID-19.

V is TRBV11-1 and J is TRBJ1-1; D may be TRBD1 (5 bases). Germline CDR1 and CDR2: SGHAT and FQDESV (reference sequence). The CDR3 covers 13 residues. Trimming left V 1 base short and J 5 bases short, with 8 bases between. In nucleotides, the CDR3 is TGTGCCAGCAGCTTAGGGGGCCAGACTGAAGCTTTCTTT. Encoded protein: CASSLGGQTEAFF.

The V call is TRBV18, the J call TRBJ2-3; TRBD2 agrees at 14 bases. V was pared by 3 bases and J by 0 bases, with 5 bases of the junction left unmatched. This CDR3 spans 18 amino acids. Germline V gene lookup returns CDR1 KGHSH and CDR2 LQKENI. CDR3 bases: TGTGCCAGCTCACCGACTAGCGGGGGGGCACCTAGCACAGATACGCAGTATTTT. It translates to CASSPTSGGAPSTDTQYF.

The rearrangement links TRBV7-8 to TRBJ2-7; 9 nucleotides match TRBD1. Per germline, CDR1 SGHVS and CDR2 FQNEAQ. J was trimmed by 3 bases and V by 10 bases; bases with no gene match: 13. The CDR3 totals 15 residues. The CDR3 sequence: CATHSDRGAVYEQYF. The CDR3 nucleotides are TGTGCCACACACAGCGACAGGGGGGCGGTCTACGAGCAGTACTTC.

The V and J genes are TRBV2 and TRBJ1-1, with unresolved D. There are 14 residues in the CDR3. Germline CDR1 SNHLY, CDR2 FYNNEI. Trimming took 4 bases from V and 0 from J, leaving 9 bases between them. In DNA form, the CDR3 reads TGTGCCAGCAGTGGACGGACTATGAACACTGAAGCTTTCTTT. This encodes CASSGRTMNTEAFF.

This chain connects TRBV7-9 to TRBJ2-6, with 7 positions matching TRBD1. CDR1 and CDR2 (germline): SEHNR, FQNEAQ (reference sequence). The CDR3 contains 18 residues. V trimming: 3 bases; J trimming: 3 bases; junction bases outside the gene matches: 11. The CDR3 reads CASSFRTGDTRGANVLTF. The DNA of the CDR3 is TGTGCCAGCAGCTTTCGCACAGGGGATACTCGTGGGGCCAACGTCCTGACTTTC.

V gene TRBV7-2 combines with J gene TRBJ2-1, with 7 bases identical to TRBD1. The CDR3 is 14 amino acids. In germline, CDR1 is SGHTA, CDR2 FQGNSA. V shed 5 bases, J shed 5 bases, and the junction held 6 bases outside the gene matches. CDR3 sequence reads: CASSLEQGNNEQFF. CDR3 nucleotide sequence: TGTGCCAGCAGCCTAGAACAGGGGAACAATGAGCAGTTCTTC. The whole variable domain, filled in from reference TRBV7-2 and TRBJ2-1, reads GAGVSQSPSNKVTEKGKDVELRCDPISGHTALYWYRQSLGQGLEFLIYFQGNSAPDKSGLPSDRFSAERTGGSVSTLTIQRTQQEDSAVYLCASSLEQGNNEQFFGPGTRLTVL.

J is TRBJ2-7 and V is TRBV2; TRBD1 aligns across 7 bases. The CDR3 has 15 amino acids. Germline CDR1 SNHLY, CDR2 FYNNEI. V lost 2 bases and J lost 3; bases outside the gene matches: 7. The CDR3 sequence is CASSEHSDRYYEQYF. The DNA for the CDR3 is TGTGCCAGCAGTGAACATTCGGACAGGTACTACGAGCAGTACTTC.

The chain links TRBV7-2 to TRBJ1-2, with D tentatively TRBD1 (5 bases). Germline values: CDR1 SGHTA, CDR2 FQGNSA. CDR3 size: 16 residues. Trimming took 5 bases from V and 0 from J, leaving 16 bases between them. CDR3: CASSTYGRDANYGYTF. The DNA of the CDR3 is TGTGCCAGCAGCACCTATGGCAGGGATGCTAACTATGGCTACACCTTC.

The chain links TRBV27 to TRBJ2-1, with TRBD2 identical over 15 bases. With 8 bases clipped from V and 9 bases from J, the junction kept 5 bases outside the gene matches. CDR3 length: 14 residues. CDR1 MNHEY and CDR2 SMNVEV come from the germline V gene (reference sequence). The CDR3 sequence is CASRTSGGAGEQFF. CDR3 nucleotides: TGTGCCAGCCGGACTAGCGGGGGGGCCGGTGAGCAGTTCTTC.

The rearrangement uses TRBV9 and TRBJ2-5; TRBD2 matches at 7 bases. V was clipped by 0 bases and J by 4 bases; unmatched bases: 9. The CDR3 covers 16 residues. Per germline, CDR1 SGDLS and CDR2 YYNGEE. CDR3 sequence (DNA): TGTGCCAGCAGCGTAGCCGGGGGGTCAATTCGAGAGACCCAGTACTTC. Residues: CASSVAGGSIRETQYF. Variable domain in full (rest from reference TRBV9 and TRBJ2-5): DSGVTQTPKHLITATGQRVTLRCSPRSGDLSVYWYQQSLDQGLQFLIQYYNGEERAKGNILERFSAQQFPDLHSELNLSSLELGDSALYFCASSVAGGSIRETQYFGPGTRLLVL.

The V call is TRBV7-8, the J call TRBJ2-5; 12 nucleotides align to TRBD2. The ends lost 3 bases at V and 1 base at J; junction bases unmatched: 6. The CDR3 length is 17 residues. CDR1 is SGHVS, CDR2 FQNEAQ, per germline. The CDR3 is CASSLGLAGGAQETQYF. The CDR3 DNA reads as TGTGCCAGCAGCTTGGGTCTAGCGGGGGGGGCCCAAGAGACCCAGTACTTC.

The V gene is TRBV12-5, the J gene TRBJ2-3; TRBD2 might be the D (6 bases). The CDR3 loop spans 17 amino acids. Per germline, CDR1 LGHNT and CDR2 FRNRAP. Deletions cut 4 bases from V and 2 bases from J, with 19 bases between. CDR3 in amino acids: CASGWTRRGGATDTQYF. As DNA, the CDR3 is TGTGCTAGTGGTTGGACCCGGAGGGGCGGGGCCACAGATACGCAGTATTTT.

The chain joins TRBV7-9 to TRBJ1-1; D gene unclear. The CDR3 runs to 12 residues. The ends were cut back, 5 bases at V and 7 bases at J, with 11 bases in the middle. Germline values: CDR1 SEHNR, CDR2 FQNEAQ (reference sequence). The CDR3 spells CASSAVGIEAFF. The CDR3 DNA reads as TGTGCCAGCAGCGCGGTCGGCATTGAAGCTTTCTTT.

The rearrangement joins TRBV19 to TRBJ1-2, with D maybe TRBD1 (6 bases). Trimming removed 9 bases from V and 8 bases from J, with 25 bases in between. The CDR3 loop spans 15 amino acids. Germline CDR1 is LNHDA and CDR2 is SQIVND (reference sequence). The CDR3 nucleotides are TGTGCCAGCAGGTTTACCCGGGACATCCGGGTCGGCTACACCTTC. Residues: CASRFTRDIRVGYTF.

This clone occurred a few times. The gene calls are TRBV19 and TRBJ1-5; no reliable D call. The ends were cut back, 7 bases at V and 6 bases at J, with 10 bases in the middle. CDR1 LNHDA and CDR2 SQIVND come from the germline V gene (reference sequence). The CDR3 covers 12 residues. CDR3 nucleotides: TGTGCCAGTAAATCCCCCAGTCAGCCCCAGCATTTT. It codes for CASKSPSQPQHF.

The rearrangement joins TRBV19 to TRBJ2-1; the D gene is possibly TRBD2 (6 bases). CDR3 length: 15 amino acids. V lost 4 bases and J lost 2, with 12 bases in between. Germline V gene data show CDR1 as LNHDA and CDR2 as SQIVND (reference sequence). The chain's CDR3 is CASSKTWEAYNEQFF. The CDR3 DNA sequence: TGTGCCAGTAGTAAAACATGGGAGGCCTACAATGAGCAGTTCTTC. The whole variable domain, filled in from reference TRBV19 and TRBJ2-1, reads DGGITQSPKYLFRKEGQNVTLSCEQNLNHDAMYWYRQDPGQGLRLIYYSQIVNDFQKGDIAEGYSVSREKKESFPLTVTSAQKNPTAFYLCASSKTWEAYNEQFFGPGTRLTVL.

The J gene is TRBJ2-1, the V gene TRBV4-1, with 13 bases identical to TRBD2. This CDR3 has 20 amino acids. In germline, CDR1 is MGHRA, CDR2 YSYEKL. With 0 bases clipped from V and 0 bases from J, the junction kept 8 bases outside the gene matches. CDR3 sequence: CASSQDETSGGLHSYNEQFF. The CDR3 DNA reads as TGCGCCAGCAGCCAAGACGAGACTAGCGGGGGGCTCCACTCCTACAATGAGCAGTTCTTC.

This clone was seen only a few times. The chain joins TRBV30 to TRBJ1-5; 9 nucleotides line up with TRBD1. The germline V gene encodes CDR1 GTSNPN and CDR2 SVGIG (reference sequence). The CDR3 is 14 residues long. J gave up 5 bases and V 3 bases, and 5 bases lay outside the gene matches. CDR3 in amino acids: CAWSPGQGHQPQHF. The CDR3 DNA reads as TGTGCCTGGAGCCCGGGACAGGGACATCAGCCCCAGCATTTT.

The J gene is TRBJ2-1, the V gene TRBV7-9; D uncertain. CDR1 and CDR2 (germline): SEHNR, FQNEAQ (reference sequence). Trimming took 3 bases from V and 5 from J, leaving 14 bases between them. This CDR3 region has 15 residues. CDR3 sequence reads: CASSFEVFKHNEQFF. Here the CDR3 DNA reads TGTGCCAGCAGCTTCGAGGTCTTTAAACACAATGAGCAGTTCTTC.

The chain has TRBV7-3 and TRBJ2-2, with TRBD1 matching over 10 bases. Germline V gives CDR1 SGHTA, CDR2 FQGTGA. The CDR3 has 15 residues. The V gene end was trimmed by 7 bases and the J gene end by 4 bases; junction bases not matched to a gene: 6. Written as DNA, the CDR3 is TGTGCCAGCACTCCGGGACAGGGGAGCACCGGGGAGCTGTTTTTT. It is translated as CASTPGQGSTGELFF.

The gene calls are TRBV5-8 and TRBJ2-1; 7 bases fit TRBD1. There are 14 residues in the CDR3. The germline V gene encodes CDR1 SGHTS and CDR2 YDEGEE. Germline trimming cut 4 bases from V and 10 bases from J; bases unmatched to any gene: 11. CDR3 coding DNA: TGTGCCAGCAGCCCAGGGACAGCCCTTAGGGAGCAGTTCTTC. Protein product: CASSPGTALREQFF.

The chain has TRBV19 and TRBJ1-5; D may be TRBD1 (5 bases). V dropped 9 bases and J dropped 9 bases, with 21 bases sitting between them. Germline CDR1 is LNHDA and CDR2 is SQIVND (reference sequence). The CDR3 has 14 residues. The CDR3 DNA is TGTGCCAGCTCGGATCGACAGTACAAAGGGCCCCAGCATTTT. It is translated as CASSDRQYKGPQHF.

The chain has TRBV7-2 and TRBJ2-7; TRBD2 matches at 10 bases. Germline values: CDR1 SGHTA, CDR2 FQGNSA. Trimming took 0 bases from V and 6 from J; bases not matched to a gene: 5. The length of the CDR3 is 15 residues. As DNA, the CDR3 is TGTGCCAGCAGCTTAGCCCCGGGACTAGCGATCGAGCAGTACTTC. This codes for CASSLAPGLAIEQYF.